These T cell receptor beta chains were read from a single sample in a study of T cell repertoires in cytomegalovirus infection. TCRdb re-called the reads through MiXCR, storing one row per CDR3 protein. In the table there are around 85,000 distinct CDR3 sequences, approximately 45% of which are singletons. Their recognized antigens are unknown. This sample comprised CD8+ T cells from cultured PBMCs, obtained from culture after CMV antigen stimulation. These receptors originate from a human donor in good health (CMV status not recorded). Some clones in this sample may be carry-over from other donors' samples. CDR3s include the opening cysteine and the closing phenylalanine or tryptophan. The D gene is left open where the match is weak. Size is omitted from some rows. Given values are once, few, many or a class for expanded clones.

v_gene: TRBV10-3; abundance: .; j_gene: TRBJ2-3; d_gene: TRBD2; CDR3nt: TGTGCCATCAGTGAAAGCGGGAGGGACGCAGATACGCAGTATTTT; CDR3aa: CAISESGRDADTQYF
v_gene: TRBV7-9; abundance: .; j_gene: TRBJ1-1; d_gene: .; CDR3nt: TGTGCCAGCAGCTCCCCCCAGGGCAGTTTCACTGAAGCTTTCTTT; CDR3aa: CASSSPQGSFTEAFF
v_gene: TRBV7-8; abundance: many; j_gene: TRBJ1-1; d_gene: TRBD1; CDR3nt: TGTGCCAGCACCTTGATATACTCACAGGGGCAAAACACTGAAGCTTTCTTT; CDR3aa: CASTLIYSQGQNTEAFF
v_gene: TRBV11-1; abundance: .; j_gene: TRBJ1-1; d_gene: .; CDR3nt: TGTGCCAGCCGACAGGCATCGCGGGACACTGAAGCTTTCTTT; CDR3aa: CASRQASRDTEAFF
v_gene: TRBV12-3/TRBV12-4; abundance: few; j_gene: TRBJ2-7; d_gene: .; CDR3nt: TGTGCCAGCAGTTTACTTGTAAGGATCCACGAGCAGTACTTC; CDR3aa: CASSLLVRIHEQYF
v_gene: TRBV7-2; abundance: .; j_gene: TRBJ2-1; d_gene: .; CDR3nt: TGTGCCAGCAGCACCCTCGACAATGAGCAGTTCTTC; CDR3aa: CASSTLDNEQFF
v_gene: TRBV7-9; abundance: few; j_gene: TRBJ2-1; d_gene: .; CDR3nt: TGTGCCAGCAGCTTAGATGCGGGGGCGCAAGAGTTC; CDR3aa: CASSLDAGAQEF
v_gene: TRBV27; abundance: .; j_gene: TRBJ2-3; d_gene: TRBD2; CDR3nt: TGTGCCAGCACTACACGGGGAGGGACAGATACGCAGTATTTT; CDR3aa: CASTTRGGTDTQYF
v_gene: TRBV7-9; abundance: .; j_gene: TRBJ2-1; d_gene: .; CDR3nt: TGTGCCAGCAGCTTAGCGACGGGTTCTGGTCACAATGAGCAGTTCTTC; CDR3aa: CASSLATGSGHNEQFF
v_gene: TRBV6-8; abundance: .; j_gene: TRBJ2-1; d_gene: .; CDR3nt: TGTGCCAGCAGTTACAGGGGCGATGAGCAGTTCTTC; CDR3aa: CASSYRGDEQFF
v_gene: TRBV7-2; abundance: .; j_gene: TRBJ2-3; d_gene: TRBD2; CDR3nt: TGTGCCAGCAGAAGCGGGAGGGGCACAGATACGCAGTATTTT; CDR3aa: CASRSGRGTDTQYF
v_gene: TRBV7-4; abundance: .; j_gene: TRBJ2-3; d_gene: .; CDR3nt: TGTGCCAGCAGCCCCCCCCATCTGACTAGCACAGATACGCAGTATTTT; CDR3aa: CASSPPHLTSTDTQYF
v_gene: TRBV9; abundance: once; j_gene: TRBJ2-7; d_gene: .; CDR3nt: TGTGCCAGCAGCGACGGAGGGAAGTCCGAGCAGTACTTC; CDR3aa: CASSDGGKSEQYF